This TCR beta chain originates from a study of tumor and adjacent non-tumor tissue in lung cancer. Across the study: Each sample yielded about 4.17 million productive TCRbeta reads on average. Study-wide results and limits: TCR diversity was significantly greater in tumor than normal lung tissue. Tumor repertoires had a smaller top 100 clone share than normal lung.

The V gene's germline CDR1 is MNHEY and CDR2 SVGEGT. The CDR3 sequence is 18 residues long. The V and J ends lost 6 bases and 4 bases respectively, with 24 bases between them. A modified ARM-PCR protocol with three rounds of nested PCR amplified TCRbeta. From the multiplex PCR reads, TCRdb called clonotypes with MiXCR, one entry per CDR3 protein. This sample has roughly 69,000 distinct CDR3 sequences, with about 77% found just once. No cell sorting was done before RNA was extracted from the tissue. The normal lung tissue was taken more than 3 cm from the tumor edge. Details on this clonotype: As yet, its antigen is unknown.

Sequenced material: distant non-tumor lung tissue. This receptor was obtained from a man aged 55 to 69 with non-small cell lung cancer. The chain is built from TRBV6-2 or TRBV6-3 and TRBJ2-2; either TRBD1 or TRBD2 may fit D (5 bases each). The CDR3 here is CASRQDIRDPGVTGELFF. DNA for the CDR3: TGTGCCAGCAGGCAGGACATCCGGGACCCCGGGGTCACCGGGGAGCTGTTTTTT.